Below are 5 T cell receptor beta chains sequenced from a single sample in a study of CD8 T cells in Susac syndrome. A quantity of roughly 0.5 to 1 ug RNA underwent reverse transcription using random hexamers. Each CDR3 protein gets one entry after TCRdb re-called the immunoSEQ multiplex PCR reads with MiXCR. The data show 120,000 to 150,000 distinct CDR3 sequences, with approximately 93% seen just once and 0.084% held by the top ten. What was sequenced was CD4+ T cells from PBMCs. All receptors derive from a human donor in good health.

The chain uses TRBV20-1 and TRBJ2-3, with 7 bases lining up with TRBD2. Trimming at V came to 4 bases and at J to 0 bases, leaving 16 bases not matched to a gene. The CDR3 is 18 residues long. Germline V CDR1 and CDR2: DFQATT, SNEGSKA (reference sequence). CDR3 region: CSANGGGGSGTSTDTQYF. CDR3 coding DNA: TGCAGTGCTAATGGGGGTGGCGGGAGCGGAACTAGCACAGATACGCAGTATTTT.

The V and J genes are TRBV9 and TRBJ2-1; D is possibly TRBD1 or TRBD2 (5 bases each). V was pared by 4 bases and J by 8 bases, with 16 bases between. The germline CDR1 and CDR2 sequences are SGDLS and YYNGEE. This CDR3 is 14 amino acids long. The DNA of the CDR3 is TGTGCCAGCAGCCCCCGGGGCCCAGCGCATGAGCAGTTCTTC. Translation: CASSPRGPAHEQFF.

This sequence joins TRBV7-2 and TRBJ2-5; D is undetermined. V was trimmed by 5 bases and J by 4 bases, leaving 8 bases between them. Germline assignment: CDR1 SGHTA and CDR2 FQGNSA. The CDR3 contains 12 residues. The CDR3 sequence is CASSPLLETQYF. The DNA for the CDR3 is TGTGCCAGCAGCCCTCTCTTAGAGACCCAGTACTTC.

The chain uses TRBV24-1 and TRBJ2-5; 9 bases match TRBD1. V was pared by 4 bases and J by 5 bases, with 7 bases of the junction left unmatched. CDR1 and CDR2 (germline): KGHDR, SFDVKD. There are 15 residues in the CDR3. CDR3 amino acids: CATSDMGTGMETQYF. CDR3 sequence (DNA): TGTGCCACCAGTGACATGGGGACAGGGATGGAGACCCAGTACTTC.

The V call is TRBV28, the J call TRBJ1-1; D remains ambiguous. Trimming left V 3 bases short and J 2 bases short, with 10 bases between. There are 14 residues in the CDR3. Per germline, CDR1 MDHEN and CDR2 SYDVKM. The chain's CDR3 is CASSLRQLNTEAFF. The CDR3 nucleotides read TGTGCCAGCAGTTTGAGGCAGCTAAACACTGAAGCTTTCTTT. Full variable domain (remainder filled in from reference TRBV28 and TRBJ1-1): DVKVTQSSRYLVKRTGEKVFLECVQDMDHENMFWYRQDPGLGLRLIYFSYDVKMKEKGDIPEGYSVSREKKERFSLILESASTNQTSMYLCASSLRQLNTEAFFGQGTRLTVV.